This TCR beta chain was identified during a study of blood T cell repertoires in COVID-19 (dated by TCRdb to about 2020). About the full investigation: The collaborator samples originated in the United States, Italy and Spain and spanned the acute and convalescent phases of COVID-19. The prospective study material was composed of cDNA or gDNA derived from T cells, B-cell-depleted T cells, or PBMCs. Deeply sampled blood TCRbeta repertoires from subjects exposed to, actively infected with, or recovered from COVID-19 were included in the dataset. The repertoires were released in a freely available public database intended as a resource for research on the immune response to SARS-CoV-2. Samples were obtained from the ongoing ImmuneRACE study (first 160 participants) and from over a thousand subjects provided by 6 global collaborators. Nearly every sample came with metadata listing a de-identified subject ID, COVID-19 status, age in years and sex. Where available, HLA class I and class II types were obtained from metadata supplied by the sample provider rather than from assay-based typing. Study-wide conclusions, independent of this receptor: Clinical and demographic metadata were provided uncurated, with the amount varying by source and participant.

Turning to this clone: Its specific antigen is unknown. Base quality data are lacking; no much larger clone is found one base away.

Whole blood was collected in K2EDTA tubes by collaborating institutions according to the institutions' own protocols. Collaborator samples were shipped for TCRbeta analysis as frozen whole blood, isolated PBMCs, or DNA extracted from either sample type. The immunoSEQ Assay, a bias-controlled multiplex PCR, was used to amplify TCRbeta CDR3 regions from genomic DNA. From the authors' description of their analysis: The number of nucleated cells in each sample was estimated by amplification of reference gene primers within the assay. To quantify the absolute abundance of each unique TCRbeta CDR3 rearrangement, sequence reads were collapsed and filtered. For each sample, productive Simpson clonality was calculated as the square root of Simpson's diversity index over productive rearrangements. Drawn from immuneACCESS, this table holds only the in-frame rearrangements with V and J called that TCRdb kept. Clones are partly lost; checked studies trace under half to an unresolved V gene and leave the rest unexplained. The V and J calls and clone size were taken over from that table, and D and trimming were inferred from the DNA. The sample records fewer than 110,000 clones, approximately 89% of which are singletons. In total, the top ten clones hold 17% of the sample.

According to the germline V gene (reference sequence), CDR1 reads LNHNV and CDR2 reads YYDKDF. The CDR3 spans 14 residues, from the cysteine through the phenylalanine. The entry retains the CDR3 DNA only, 42 bases that are in frame from base 1. V and J lose 1 base and 0 bases, and a span of 5 bases separates them. The sequence derives from a woman older than 75 in a cohort sampled during active COVID-19. This receptor chain uses TRBV15 and TRBJ2-3; a tentative D call is TRBD1 (5 bases match). The specimen sequenced was peripheral blood. The bases are TGTGCCACCAGCAGAGGACAGAGCACAGATACGCAGTATTTT. Its translation reads: CATSRGQSTDTQYF.